What follows are 27 T cell receptor beta chains derived from one specimen sequenced in a study of blood T cell repertoires in COVID-19. Assay: immunoSEQ multiplex PCR; the TCRdb copy retains only in-frame clones and omits some. Of 170,000 or so clones listed, roughly 88% were seen once; the top ten hold roughly 2.8%. Material for sequencing was peripheral blood. The receptors were gathered from a woman aged 55-75 years with acute or convalescent COVID-19.

The chain joins TRBV7-2 to TRBJ2-5, with D perhaps TRBD1 (6 bases). The CDR3 has 13 amino acids. Trimming shortened V by 1 base and J by 13 bases, and 16 bases separated the two germline ends. Per germline, CDR1 SGHTA and CDR2 FQGNSA. CDR3 amino acids: CASSLGSQGHPYF. CDR3 coding DNA: TGTGCCAGCAGCTTAGGTTCACAGGGACATCCGTACTTC. Based on the CDR3 plus reference TRBV7-2 and TRBJ2-5, the full variable domain is GAGVSQSPSNKVTEKGKDVELRCDPISGHTALYWYRQSLGQGLEFLIYFQGNSAPDKSGLPSDRFSAERTGGSVSTLTIQRTQQEDSAVYLCASSLGSQGHPYFGPGTRLLVL.

This chain links TRBV7-9 with TRBJ2-4, with D possibly TRBD2 on 5 matching bases. The V gene's germline CDR1 is SEHNR and CDR2 FQNEAQ (reference sequence). CDR3 length: 11 amino acids. V dropped 5 bases and J dropped 11 bases, with 10 bases sitting between them. The CDR3 is CASSQSGVQYF. The CDR3 nucleotides read TGTGCCAGCAGCCAGAGCGGAGTTCAGTACTTC.

The chain has TRBV7-2 and TRBJ2-2; D is ambiguous. Trimming removed 5 bases from V and 5 bases from J, with 12 bases in between. Germline V gene sequence: CDR1 SGHTA, CDR2 FQGNSA. The CDR3 length is 14 residues. CDR3 DNA: TGTGCCAGCAGCCCAGTCAGATCGACCGGGGAGCTGTTTTTT. Translation: CASSPVRSTGELFF.

J is TRBJ1-2 and V is TRBV29-1; D may be TRBD1 (5 bases). The CDR3 totals 11 residues. Looked up from germline, CDR1 is SQVTM and CDR2 is ANQGSEA. The DNA of the CDR3 is TGCAGTGCCCTGGGGGGGACCGGCTACACCTTC. Translation gives CSALGGTGYTF.

The chain is built from TRBV5-8 and TRBJ2-5; TRBD2 matches 7 bases. The CDR3 has 13 residues. The germline V gene encodes CDR1 SGHTS and CDR2 YDEGEE. J was trimmed by 5 bases and V by 8 bases; bases with no gene match: 9. CDR3 sequence (DNA): TGTGCCAGTCGGACTAGGCTAGGGGAGACCCAGTACTTC. Translated: CASRTRLGETQYF.

V and J are TRBV28 and TRBJ2-7; D is ambiguous. The CDR3 sequence is 15 residues long. Germline loops: CDR1 MDHEN, CDR2 SYDVKM. With 5 bases removed from V and 2 bases from J, the gap between germline ends came to 16 bases. CDR3: CASSPPVAVPYEQYF. Here the CDR3 DNA reads TGTGCCAGCAGTCCCCCCGTGGCAGTCCCCTACGAGCAGTACTTC.

The chain links TRBV5-4 to TRBJ2-3, with 15 bases lining up with TRBD2. This CDR3 comprises 18 residues. CDR1 is SGHNT, CDR2 YYREEE, per germline (reference sequence). Trimming took 4 bases from V and 1 from J; bases not matched to a gene: 7. Here the CDR3 DNA reads TGTGCCAGCAGCCCTCGGACTAGCGGGGGGGTGGGCACAGATACGCAGTATTTT. Translating gives CASSPRTSGGVGTDTQYF.

The J gene is TRBJ2-5, the V gene TRBV5-1; 8 positions agree with TRBD1. Trimming took 3 bases from V and 1 from J; bases not matched to a gene: 5. Germline assignment: CDR1 SGHRS and CDR2 YFSETQ. The CDR3 has 15 residues. Written as DNA, the CDR3 is TGCGCCAGCAGCTCCGGACAGGGTCGCCAAGAGACCCAGTACTTC. This translates into CASSSGQGRQETQYF.

This rearrangement joins TRBV2 to TRBJ2-5; 7 bases line up with TRBD1. The V segment lost 6 bases and the J segment 3 bases; nucleotides outside the gene matches: 7. There are 14 residues in the CDR3. Germline V gene data show CDR1 as SNHLY and CDR2 as FYNNEI. The CDR3 nucleotides read TGTGCCAGCAGCCAGACAGGGATGGAAGAGACCCAGTACTTC. It is translated as CASSQTGMEETQYF.

The chain couples TRBV20-1 to TRBJ1-1, with a weak D call TRBD1 (5 bases). Trimming shortened V by 3 bases and J by 1 base, and 15 bases separated the two germline ends. CDR3 size: 15 residues. The germline V gene has CDR1 DFQATT and CDR2 SNEGSKA (reference sequence). The CDR3 here is CSASAAGGGNTEAFF. In DNA form, the CDR3 reads TGCAGTGCTAGTGCTGCGGGCGGGGGGAACACTGAAGCTTTCTTT.

The gene calls are TRBV27 and TRBJ2-1, with D perhaps TRBD2 (7 bases). V gave up 0 bases and J gave up 8 bases, with 17 bases separating them. Looked up from germline, CDR1 is MNHEY and CDR2 is SMNVEV (reference sequence). The CDR3 is 16 amino acids. The CDR3 is CASSLSIRGGFYEQFF. CDR3 in DNA: TGTGCCAGCAGTTTATCGATTAGGGGGGGTTTCTATGAGCAGTTCTTC.

This CDR3 is CATSMDRGSYEQYF. In DNA form, the CDR3 reads TGTGCCACCAGCATGGACAGGGGATCCTACGAGCAGTACTTC. This sequence joins TRBV15 and TRBJ2-7, with 9 bases lining up with TRBD1. The CDR3 totals 14 residues. Germline CDR1 LNHNV, CDR2 YYDKDF (reference sequence). The V gene end was trimmed by 4 bases and the J gene end by 1 base; junction bases not matched to a gene: 2.

The V and J genes are TRBV10-3 and TRBJ1-5; 9 bases line up with TRBD1. CDR3 size: 15 residues. Germline values: CDR1 ENHRY, CDR2 SYGVKD. V dropped 6 bases and J dropped 4; count of bases not matched to a gene: 7. The CDR3 here is CAIRLRTGANQPQHF. DNA of the CDR3: TGTGCCATCAGACTACGGACAGGGGCTAATCAGCCCCAGCATTTT.

The chain employs TRBV11-3 and TRBJ1-2; 11 bases are a match to TRBD1. Losses at the gene ends were 1 base for V and 2 bases for J; bases not matched to a gene: 3. The CDR3 consists of 16 residues. CDR1 and CDR2 (germline): SGHNT, YENEEA. The CDR3 spells CASSLAGQGENYGYTF. CDR3 DNA sequence: TGTGCCAGCAGCTTAGCGGGACAGGGGGAGAACTATGGCTACACCTTC.

This clone was counted between two and nine times. The J gene is TRBJ2-1, the V gene TRBV4-3; 8 positions match TRBD2. This CDR3 has 20 residues. CDR1 is LGHNA, CDR2 YSLEER, per germline. V shed 3 bases and J 0 bases; nucleotides not matched to a gene: 16. CDR3 in DNA: TGCGCCAGCAGCCAGGCCCTCTACGCGGGGGGCCTTAGCTCCTACAATGAGCAGTTCTTC. Translated: CASSQALYAGGLSSYNEQFF.

The chain links TRBV19 to TRBJ1-2; D gene unclear. V dropped 3 bases and J dropped 4 bases, with 6 bases sitting between them. Looked up from germline, CDR1 is LNHDA and CDR2 is SQIVND (reference sequence). There are 12 residues in the CDR3. DNA of the CDR3: TGTGCCAGTAGTATTTCCGGCTATGGCTACACCTTC. Protein sequence: CASSISGYGYTF.

J is TRBJ2-7 and V is TRBV5-1; 8 bases fit TRBD2. CDR1 and CDR2 from the germline V gene are SGHRS and YFSETQ. The length of the CDR3 is 15 residues. V lost 0 bases to trimming and J lost 0 bases; unmatched junction nucleotides: 2. For the CDR3, the DNA is TGCGCCAGCAGCTTGGGCGGGGGGAACTCCTACGAGCAGTACTTC. Translation: CASSLGGGNSYEQYF.

The chain joins TRBV28 to TRBJ2-7, with TRBD2 matching over 9 bases. With 2 bases clipped from V and 4 bases from J, the junction kept 6 bases outside the gene matches. CDR1 MDHEN and CDR2 SYDVKM come from the germline V gene. The CDR3 has 15 residues. This CDR3 is CASSLMAGGPYEQYF. The CDR3 DNA sequence: TGTGCCAGCAGTTTAATGGCGGGGGGGCCATACGAGCAGTACTTC.

The chain uses TRBV19 and TRBJ1-1, with 9 bases lining up with TRBD1. The germline V gene encodes CDR1 LNHDA and CDR2 SQIVND (reference sequence). J gave up 4 bases and V 5 bases, and 14 bases lay outside the gene matches. The CDR3 sequence is 17 residues long. Here the CDR3 reads CASSLAGTGRQGTEAFF. As DNA, the CDR3 is TGTGCCAGTAGTTTGGCTGGGACAGGGAGGCAAGGCACTGAAGCTTTCTTT.

The chain recombines TRBV28 with TRBJ1-5; TRBD1 matches 8 bases. Germline loops: CDR1 MDHEN, CDR2 SYDVKM. Trimming removed 3 bases from V and 2 bases from J; junction bases left unmatched: 3. This CDR3 contains 15 residues. CDR3 in amino acids: CASSFPGQGNQPQHF. The CDR3 DNA sequence: TGTGCCAGCAGTTTCCCGGGACAGGGCAATCAGCCCCAGCATTTT.

The V gene is TRBV5-8, the J gene TRBJ1-1; weak D call: TRBD1 (5 bases). The CDR3 has 15 amino acids. Germline loops: CDR1 SGHTS, CDR2 YDEGEE. Trimming cost V 4 bases and J 0 bases, with 13 bases left between them. CDR3 protein: CASSGPTDMNTEAFF. For the CDR3, the DNA is TGTGCCAGCAGCGGACCGACAGACATGAACACTGAAGCTTTCTTT.

The chain employs TRBV19 and TRBJ1-5; tentative D call: TRBD1 (5 bases). The germline gives CDR1 LNHDA, CDR2 SQIVND (reference sequence). V shed 4 bases and J shed 3 bases, with 16 bases lying between them. The CDR3 is 16 amino acids. The CDR3: CASSTNWVGVNQPQHF. DNA of the CDR3: TGTGCCAGTAGTACAAATTGGGTAGGGGTCAATCAGCCCCAGCATTTT.

J is TRBJ1-1 and V is TRBV3-1 (or the pseudogene TRBV3-2), with 12 bases aligning to TRBD1. The germline V gene encodes CDR1 LGHDT and CDR2 YNNKEL (reference sequence). This CDR3 is built from 22 residues. V trimming: 3 bases; J trimming: 0 bases; junction bases outside the gene matches: 20. As DNA, the CDR3 is TGTGCCAGCAGCCAGCCTCCGGGACAGGGGGCGAGTAGTTGGACCATGAACACTGAAGCTTTCTTT. Amino acids: CASSQPPGQGASSWTMNTEAFF.

V and J are TRBV18 and TRBJ2-7; tentative D call: TRBD1 (5 bases). There are 15 residues in the CDR3. Germline lookup yields CDR1 KGHSH and CDR2 LQKENI. V lost 0 bases and J lost 0, with 9 bases in between. CDR3 residues: CASSPPSGNSYEQYF. As DNA, the CDR3 is TGTGCCAGCTCACCACCGTCAGGGAACTCCTACGAGCAGTACTTC.

The chain joins TRBV27 to TRBJ1-2, with 10 bases fitting TRBD1. With V trimmed by 6 bases and J by 1 base, 8 bases remained unmatched. The CDR3 totals 16 residues. The V gene's germline CDR1 is MNHEY and CDR2 SMNVEV (reference sequence). The CDR3 DNA follows: TGTGCCAGCAGCCGGATTGACAGGGGGCGTAACTATGGCTACACCTTC. This translates into CASSRIDRGRNYGYTF.

In this sample, this clone turned up once. This chain links TRBV6-5 with TRBJ1-1; D perhaps matches TRBD1 (5 bases). Germline V lookup: CDR1 MNHEY, CDR2 SVGAGI. V lost 5 bases, J lost 0 bases, and 10 bases lay in between. This CDR3 is 14 amino acids long. CDR3 amino acids: CASSRTSMNTEAFF. The CDR3, as DNA: TGTGCCAGCAGTCGGACATCCATGAACACTGAAGCTTTCTTT.

The rearrangement joins TRBV10-2 to TRBJ2-1, with TRBD1 matching 8 bases. Looked up from germline, CDR1 is WSHSY and CDR2 is SAAADI. The CDR3 is 13 amino acids. With V trimmed by 8 bases and J by 7 bases, 7 bases remained unmatched. CDR3 amino acids: CASGGQATNEQFF. For the CDR3, the DNA is TGCGCCAGCGGGGGACAGGCTACGAATGAGCAGTTCTTC.